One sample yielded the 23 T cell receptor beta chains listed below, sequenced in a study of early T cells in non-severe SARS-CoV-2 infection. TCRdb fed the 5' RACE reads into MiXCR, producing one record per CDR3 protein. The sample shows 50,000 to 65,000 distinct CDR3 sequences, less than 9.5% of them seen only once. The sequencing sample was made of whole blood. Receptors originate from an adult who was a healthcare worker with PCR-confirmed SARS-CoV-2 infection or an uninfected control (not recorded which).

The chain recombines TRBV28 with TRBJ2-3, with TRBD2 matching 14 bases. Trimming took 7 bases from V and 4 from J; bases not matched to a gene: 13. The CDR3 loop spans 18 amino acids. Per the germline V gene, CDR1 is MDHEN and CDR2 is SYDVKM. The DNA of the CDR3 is TGTGCCAGCACCTCGCCGGGACTAGCGGGGGCGAAAGCAGATACGCAGTATTTT. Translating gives CASTSPGLAGAKADTQYF.

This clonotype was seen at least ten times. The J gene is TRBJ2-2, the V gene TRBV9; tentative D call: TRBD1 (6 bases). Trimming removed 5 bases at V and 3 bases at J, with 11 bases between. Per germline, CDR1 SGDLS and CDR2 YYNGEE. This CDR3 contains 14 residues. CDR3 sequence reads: CASRGQLDTGELFF. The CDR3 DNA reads TGTGCCAGCAGAGGACAGTTGGACACCGGGGAGCTGTTTTTT. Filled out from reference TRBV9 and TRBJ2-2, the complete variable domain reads DSGVTQTPKHLITATGQRVTLRCSPRSGDLSVYWYQQSLDQGLQFLIQYYNGEERAKGNILERFSAQQFPDLHSELNLSSLELGDSALYFCASRGQLDTGELFFGEGSRLTVL.

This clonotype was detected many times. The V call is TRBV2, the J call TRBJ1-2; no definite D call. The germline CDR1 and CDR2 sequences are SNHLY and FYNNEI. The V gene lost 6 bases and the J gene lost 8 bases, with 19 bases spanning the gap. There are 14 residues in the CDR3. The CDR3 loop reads CASRKDVGEGGYTF. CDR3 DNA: TGTGCCAGCAGAAAAGATGTGGGAGAGGGAGGCTACACCTTC.

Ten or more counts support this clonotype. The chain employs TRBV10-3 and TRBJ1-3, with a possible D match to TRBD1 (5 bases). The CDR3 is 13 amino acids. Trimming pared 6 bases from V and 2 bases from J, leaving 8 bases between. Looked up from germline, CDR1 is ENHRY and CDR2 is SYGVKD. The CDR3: CAIRPGTGNTIYF. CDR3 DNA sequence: TGTGCCATCAGGCCAGGGACTGGAAACACCATATATTTT.

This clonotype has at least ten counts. The CDR3 sequence is CASSFSLKESEQYF. CDR3 DNA sequence: TGTGCCAGCAGTTTCTCGCTAAAGGAATCCGAGCAGTACTTC. The chain links TRBV12-3 or TRBV12-4 to TRBJ2-7; D call uncertain. The CDR3 has 14 amino acids. V was shortened by 3 bases and J by 6 bases, with 15 bases between the two germline ends.

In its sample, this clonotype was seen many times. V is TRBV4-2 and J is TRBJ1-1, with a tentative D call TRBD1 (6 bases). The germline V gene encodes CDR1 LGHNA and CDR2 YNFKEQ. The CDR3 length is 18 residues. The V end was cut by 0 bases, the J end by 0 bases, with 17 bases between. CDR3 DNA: TGTGCCAGCAGCCAAGATGCATGGGCAGGGGCCTTGAACACTGAAGCTTTCTTT. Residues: CASSQDAWAGALNTEAFF.

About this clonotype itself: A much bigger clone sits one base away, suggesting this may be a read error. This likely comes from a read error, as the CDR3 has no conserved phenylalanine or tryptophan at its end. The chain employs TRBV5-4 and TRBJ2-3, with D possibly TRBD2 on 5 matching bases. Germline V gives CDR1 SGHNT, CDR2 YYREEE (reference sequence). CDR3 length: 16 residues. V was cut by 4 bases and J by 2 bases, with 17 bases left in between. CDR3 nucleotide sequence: TGTGCCAGCAGCGCCCGACTCGGACTGATCACAGATACGCAGTATTCT. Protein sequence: CASSARLGLITDTQYS.

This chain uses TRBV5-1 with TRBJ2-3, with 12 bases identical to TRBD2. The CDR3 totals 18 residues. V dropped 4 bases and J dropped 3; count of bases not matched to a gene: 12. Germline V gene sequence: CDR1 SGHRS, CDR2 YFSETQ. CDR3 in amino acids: CASSQSSGGASGTDTQYF. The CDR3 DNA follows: TGCGCCAGCAGCCAATCTAGCGGGGGGGCCTCGGGTACAGATACGCAGTATTTT.

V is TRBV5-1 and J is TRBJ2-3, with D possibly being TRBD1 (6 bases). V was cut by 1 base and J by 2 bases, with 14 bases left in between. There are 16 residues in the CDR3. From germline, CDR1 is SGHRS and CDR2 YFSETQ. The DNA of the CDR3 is TGCGCCAGCAGCTTGCTGCAGGGGAGATACACAGATACGCAGTATTTT. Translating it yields CASSLLQGRYTDTQYF.

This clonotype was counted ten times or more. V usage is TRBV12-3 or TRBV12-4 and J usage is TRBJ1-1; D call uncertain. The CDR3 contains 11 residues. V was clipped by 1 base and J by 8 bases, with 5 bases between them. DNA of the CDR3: TGTGCCAGCAGTTTAGGGGTGGAAGCTTTCTTT. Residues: CASSLGVEAFF.

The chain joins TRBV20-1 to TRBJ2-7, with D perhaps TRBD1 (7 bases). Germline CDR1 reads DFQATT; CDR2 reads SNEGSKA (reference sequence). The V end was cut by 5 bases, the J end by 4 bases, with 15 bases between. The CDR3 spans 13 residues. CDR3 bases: TGCAGTGCTGGGAGGACAGGATCTTACGAGCAGTACTTC. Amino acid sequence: CSAGRTGSYEQYF.

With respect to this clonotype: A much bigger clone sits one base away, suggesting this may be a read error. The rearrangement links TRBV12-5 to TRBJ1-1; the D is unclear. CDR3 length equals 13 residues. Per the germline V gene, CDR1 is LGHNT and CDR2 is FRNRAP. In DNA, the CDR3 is TGTGCTAGAGGTTTTACCCTCCAGTATGTGGCTTTCTTT. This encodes CARGFTLQYVAFF. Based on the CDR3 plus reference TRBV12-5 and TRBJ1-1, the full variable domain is DARVTQTPRHKVTEMGQEVTMRCQPILGHNTVFWYRQTMMQGLELLAYFRNRAPLDDSGMPKDRFSAEMPDATLATLKIQPSEPRDSAVYFCARGFTLQYVAFFGQGTRLTVV.

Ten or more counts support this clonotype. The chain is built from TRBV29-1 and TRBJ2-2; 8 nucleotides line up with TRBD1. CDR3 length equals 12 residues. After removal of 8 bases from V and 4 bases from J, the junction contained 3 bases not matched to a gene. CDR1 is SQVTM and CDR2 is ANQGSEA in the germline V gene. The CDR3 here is CSTDRGTGELFF. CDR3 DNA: TGCAGCACTGACAGGGGCACCGGGGAGCTGTTTTTT.

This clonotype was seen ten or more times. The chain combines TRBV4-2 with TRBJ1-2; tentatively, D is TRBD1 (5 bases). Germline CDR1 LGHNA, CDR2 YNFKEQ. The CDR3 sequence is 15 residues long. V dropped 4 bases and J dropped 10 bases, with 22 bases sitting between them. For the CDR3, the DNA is TGTGCCAGCAGCCGCCCCCAGGTGGAGGCCAGGGACTACACCTTC. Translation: CASSRPQVEARDYTF.

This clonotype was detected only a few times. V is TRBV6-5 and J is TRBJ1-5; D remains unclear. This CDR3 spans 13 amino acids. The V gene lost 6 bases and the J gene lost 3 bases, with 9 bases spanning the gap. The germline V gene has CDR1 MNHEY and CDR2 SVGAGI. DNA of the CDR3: TGTGCCAGCAGGCCAACCTACAATCAGCCCCAGCATTTT. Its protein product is CASRPTYNQPQHF.

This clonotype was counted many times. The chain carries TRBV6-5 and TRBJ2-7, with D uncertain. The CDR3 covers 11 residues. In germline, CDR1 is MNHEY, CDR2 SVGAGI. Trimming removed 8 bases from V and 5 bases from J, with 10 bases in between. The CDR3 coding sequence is TGTGCCAGCCAGATCGGAGACGAGCAGTACTTC. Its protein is CASQIGDEQYF.

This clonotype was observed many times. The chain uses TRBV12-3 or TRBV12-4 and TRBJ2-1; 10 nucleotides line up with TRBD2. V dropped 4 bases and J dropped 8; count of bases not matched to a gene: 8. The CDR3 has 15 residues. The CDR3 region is CASSWPSGGGDEQFF. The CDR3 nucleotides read TGTGCCAGCAGTTGGCCTAGCGGGGGCGGAGATGAGCAGTTCTTC.

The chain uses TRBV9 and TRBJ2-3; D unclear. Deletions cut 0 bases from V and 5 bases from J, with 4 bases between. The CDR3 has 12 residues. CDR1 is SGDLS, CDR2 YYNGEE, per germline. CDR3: CASSVGVDTQYF. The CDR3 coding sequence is TGTGCCAGCAGCGTAGGGGTAGATACGCAGTATTTT.

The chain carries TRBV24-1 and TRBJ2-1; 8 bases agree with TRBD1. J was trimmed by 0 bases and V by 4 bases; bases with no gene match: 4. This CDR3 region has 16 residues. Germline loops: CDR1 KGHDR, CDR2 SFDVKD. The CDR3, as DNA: TGTGCCACCAGTGAACACAGGGGGAGCTCCTACAATGAGCAGTTCTTC. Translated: CATSEHRGSSYNEQFF.

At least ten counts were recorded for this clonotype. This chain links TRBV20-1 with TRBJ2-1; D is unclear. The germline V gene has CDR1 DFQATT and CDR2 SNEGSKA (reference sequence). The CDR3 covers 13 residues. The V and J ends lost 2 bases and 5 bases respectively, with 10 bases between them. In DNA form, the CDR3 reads TGCAGTGCTAGATCACGACTGCACAATGAGCAGTTCTTC. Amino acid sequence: CSARSRLHNEQFF.

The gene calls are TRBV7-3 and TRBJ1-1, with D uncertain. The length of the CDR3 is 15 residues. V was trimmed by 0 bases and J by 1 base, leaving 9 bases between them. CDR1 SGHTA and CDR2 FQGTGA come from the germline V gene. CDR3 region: CASSLTGIQNTEAFF. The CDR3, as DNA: TGTGCCAGCAGCTTAACAGGGATCCAGAACACTGAAGCTTTCTTT. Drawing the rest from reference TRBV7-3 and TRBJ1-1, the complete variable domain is GAGVSQTPSNKVTEKGKYVELRCDPISGHTALYWYRQSLGQGPEFLIYFQGTGAADDSGLPNDRFFAVRPEGSVSTLKIQRTERGDSAVYLCASSLTGIQNTEAFFGQGTRLTVV.

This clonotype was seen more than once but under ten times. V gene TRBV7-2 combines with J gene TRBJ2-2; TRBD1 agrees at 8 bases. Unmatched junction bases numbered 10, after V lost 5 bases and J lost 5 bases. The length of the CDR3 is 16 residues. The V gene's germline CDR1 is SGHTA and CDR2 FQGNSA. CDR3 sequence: CASSLRQGLATGELFF. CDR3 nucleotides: TGTGCCAGCAGCCTCCGACAGGGGCTAGCGACCGGGGAGCTGTTTTTT.

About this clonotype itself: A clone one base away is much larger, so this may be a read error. CDR3 in DNA: TGTGCCAACAGAGCCGCCGGGGGCGGTCGAGCTTTCTTT. Its translation: CANRAAGGGRAFF. The rearrangement links TRBV27 to TRBJ1-1; D may be TRBD1 (6 bases). V dropped 10 bases and J dropped 10 bases, with 22 bases sitting between them. CDR3 length: 13 amino acids. CDR1 and CDR2 from the germline V gene are MNHEY and SMNVEV (reference sequence).